This T cell receptor (beta chain) was retrieved from a study of T-cell reconstitution after alpha-beta-depleted transplantation in children listed by TCRdb under 2016. Background for the entire study: T-cell immune reconstitution after TCRalphabeta/CD19-depleted allogeneic hematopoietic cell transplantation in children was quantitatively tracked in the study by means of TCR repertoire profiling.

In light of the paper, this sample's treatment or condition label describes: allogeneic hematopoietic cell transplantation with graft depleted of TCRalphabeta T cells and CD19 B cells. Transplant recipients were children who received TCRalphabeta/CD19-depleted allogeneic hematopoietic cell grafts. The table lists this clonotype with a few counts. There is no known antigen for this receptor. Base qualities were left out, and no much larger clone turns up one base away. Libraries were prepared through PCR. The sequencer listed for this sample is Illumina HiSeq 2500. Molecular barcoding was employed in the preparation of TCR libraries, with unique molecular identifiers being used to normalize TCRbeta repertoire quantification. In TCRdb, the public reads were trimmed at Q25 with fastp and aligned with MiXCR, with productive beta chains retained. Each entry merges the rows of one CDR3 protein and shows their most common DNA and genes. Here the sample has around 440,000 distinct CDR3 sequences; 16% occur a single time. Jointly, the top ten make up over 25% of the sample.

Paper-wide results and their limitations: The high TCRbeta diversity at day 60 in some patients was ascribed to recipient T cells and intrathymic progenitors that had survived conditioning. Apparently early alphabetaT-cell count recovery about two months after transplant reportedly relied on only several hundred rapidly expanded clones derived from non-depleted graft cells. Over the following months the frequencies of hyperexpanded clones went down, and after one year T-cell counts and TCRbeta diversity were mostly credited to newly produced T cells.

The sequenced sample was PBMCs, mostly from graft donor cells, obtained 360 days after TCRalphabeta/CD19-depleted stem cell transplant. This receptor was obtained from a boy younger than two who had a stem cell transplant for Wiskott-Aldrich syndrome, so the T cells may come from the graft donor.

The sequenced DNA is TGCGCCAGCAGCCAAGGCCGGTCATACAGGGGGCGCGGGGAGACCCAGTACTTC. The encoded protein is CASSQGRSYRGRGETQYF. The V gene is TRBV4-3 and the J gene is TRBJ2-5; 9 central bases correspond to TRBD1. CDR1 LGHNA and CDR2 YSLEER were looked up in the germline V gene. The CDR3 numbers 18 residues from cysteine through phenylalanine. The retained sequence is limited to the CDR3, 54 bases, with the frame set at the first base. V lost 1 base and J lost 5 bases, and the count of bases not matched to a germline gene is 14.